A single sample is the source of the 17 T cell receptor beta chains below, sequenced in a study of neurological immune-mediated disorders. MiXCR, applied by TCRdb to the 5' RACE reads, yields one record per CDR3 protein. The table has some 65,000 distinct CDR3 sequences, 4.1% seen once. Sequenced: PBMCs. The receptor source for this set is a man in his fifties with multiple sclerosis.

This clonotype was seen repeatedly, ten times or more. V and J are TRBV3-1 and TRBJ2-2; no definite D call. The germline V gene has CDR1 LGHDT and CDR2 YNNKEL (reference sequence). V was cut by 1 base and J by 4 bases, with 7 bases left in between. The CDR3 totals 14 residues. The DNA for the CDR3 is TGTGCCAGCAGCCAAGGCTTACTCACCGGGGAGCTGTTTTTT. Translated, it gives CASSQGLLTGELFF.

This clonotype appeared many times. V is TRBV7-9 and J is TRBJ2-7; D remains ambiguous. The V end lost 6 bases, the J end lost 0 bases, and 6 bases lay between the germline ends. Germline-derived CDR1 and CDR2 are SEHNR and FQNEAQ (reference sequence). The CDR3 extends over 12 amino acids. CDR3 DNA sequence: TGTGCCAGCAGTCGAAGCTCCTACGAGCAGTACTTC. Amino acids: CASSRSSYEQYF.

This clonotype was recorded at least ten times. The chain links TRBV7-8 to TRBJ2-6, with D unresolved. This CDR3 is 17 amino acids long. With 1 base removed from V and 0 bases from J, the gap between germline ends came to 10 bases. Germline CDR1 SGHVS, CDR2 FQNEAQ. CDR3 sequence (DNA): TGTGCCAGCAGCTTAGTCCCGTCCAGCTCTGGGGCCAACGTCCTGACTTTC. This sequence encodes CASSLVPSSSGANVLTF.

This clonotype has a count of ten or more. The rearrangement links TRBV5-1 to TRBJ2-3, with 14 bases matching TRBD2. Looked up from germline, CDR1 is SGHRS and CDR2 is YFSETQ. V was clipped by 4 bases and J by 2 bases; unmatched bases: 6. The CDR3 is 17 amino acids. The CDR3: CASSTGLAGGDTDTQYF. Written as DNA, the CDR3 is TGCGCCAGCAGCACAGGACTAGCGGGGGGAGACACAGATACGCAGTATTTT.

The sample holds many counts of this clonotype. The chain employs TRBV18 and TRBJ1-4; TRBD1 aligns across 9 bases. Germline V lookup: CDR1 KGHSH, CDR2 LQKENI. The CDR3 runs 14 residues. Trimming removed 6 bases from V and 3 bases from J; junction bases left unmatched: 2. The CDR3 region is CASSWTGANEKLFF. The CDR3 nucleotides are TGTGCCAGCTCCTGGACAGGGGCTAATGAAAAACTGTTTTTT.

This clonotype was seen many times. The chain has TRBV7-2 and TRBJ2-2; 8 bases line up with TRBD1. Germline CDR1 is SGHTA and CDR2 is FQGNSA. The CDR3 runs 15 residues. With 4 bases clipped from V and 0 bases from J, the junction kept 1 base outside the gene matches. CDR3 bases: TGTGCCAGCAGCTGGGGACAGGCGAACACCGGGGAGCTGTTTTTT. Translation: CASSWGQANTGELFF.

This clonotype was recorded at least ten times. The chain links TRBV20-1 to TRBJ2-7; tentatively, D is TRBD2 (5 bases). The CDR3 consists of 14 residues. Per the germline V gene, CDR1 is DFQATT and CDR2 is SNEGSKA (reference sequence). The ends were cut back, 2 bases at V and 1 base at J, with 12 bases in the middle. The CDR3 here is CSARRLTTSYEQYF. In nucleotides, the CDR3 is TGCAGTGCTAGAAGACTAACGACATCCTACGAGCAGTACTTC.

In the case of this clonotype: Sequence at one end of the junction differs from germline and may be a read error. This chain connects TRBV12-3 or TRBV12-4 to TRBJ1-5; D is perhaps TRBD1 (5 bases). CDR3 length equals 13 residues. The CDR3 DNA is TGTGCCAGCAGTTTTCGGGGGAATCAGCCCCAGAATTTT. Its translation is CASSFRGNQPQNF.

This clonotype was seen many times. The chain joins TRBV12-3 or TRBV12-4 to TRBJ1-4; D perhaps matches TRBD1 (5 bases). The V gene lost 3 bases and the J gene lost 7 bases, with 12 bases spanning the gap. The CDR3 length is 14 residues. The CDR3 sequence is CASSFLMDTEKLFF. CDR3 nucleotides: TGTGCCAGCAGTTTCTTGATGGACACTGAAAAACTGTTTTTT.

This clonotype has a count of ten or more. J is TRBJ2-3 and V is TRBV4-2; either TRBD1 or TRBD2 may supply D (5 bases each). V was pared by 2 bases and J by 2 bases, with 14 bases between. CDR3 length: 16 residues. From germline, CDR1 is LGHNA and CDR2 YNFKEQ. The CDR3 coding sequence is TGTGCCAGCAGCCAACCAACTCCGGGGACCACAGATACGCAGTATTTT. It codes for CASSQPTPGTTDTQYF.

At least ten counts were recorded for this clonotype. The chain couples TRBV5-1 to TRBJ1-5; D gene ambiguous. The germline V gene has CDR1 SGHRS and CDR2 YFSETQ. Trimming left V 4 bases short and J 3 bases short, with 8 bases between. The length of the CDR3 is 13 residues. Written as DNA, the CDR3 is TGCGCCAGCAGCCGCGGGGACAATCAGCCCCAGCATTTT. Its protein product is CASSRGDNQPQHF.

There are many counts of this clonotype. The chain combines TRBV10-3 with TRBJ1-5; D not resolved. From germline, CDR1 is ENHRY and CDR2 SYGVKD. The germline V and J ends were trimmed by 9 bases and 0 bases, with 9 bases remaining between them. The CDR3 runs to 13 residues. CDR3 in DNA: TGTGCCATTTGCGGGGATAGCAATCAGCCCCAGCATTTT. Its protein product is CAICGDSNQPQHF.

This clonotype occurred many times. The CDR3 nucleotides are TGTGCCAGCAGCCTCGATGGACGTCCTAGCACAGATACGCAGTATTTT. The encoded protein is CASSLDGRPSTDTQYF. The chain joins TRBV5-5 to TRBJ2-3; D gene ambiguous. The length of the CDR3 is 16 residues. From germline, CDR1 is SGHKS and CDR2 YYEKEE (reference sequence). Trimming shortened V by 4 bases and J by 0 bases, and 15 bases separated the two germline ends.

This clonotype was picked up many times. The chain carries TRBV6-1 and TRBJ1-2; 9 bases line up with TRBD1. The CDR3 is made up of 15 amino acids. Germline loops: CDR1 MNHNS, CDR2 SASEGT. J was trimmed by 1 base and V by 7 bases; bases with no gene match: 7. CDR3 amino acids: CASNPGQGFNYGYTF. In DNA form, the CDR3 reads TGTGCCAGCAATCCGGGACAGGGTTTTAACTATGGCTACACCTTC.

In its sample, this clonotype was seen many times. The J gene is TRBJ1-1, the V gene TRBV29-1, with D perhaps matching TRBD1 (6 bases). V was clipped by 6 bases and J by 2 bases, with 10 bases between them. CDR3 length: 12 residues. The V gene's germline CDR1 is SQVTM and CDR2 ANQGSEA. The CDR3 here is CSVVRGNTEAFF. Written as DNA, the CDR3 is TGCAGCGTAGTCAGGGGAAACACTGAAGCTTTCTTT.

On this clonotype itself: The junction shows a germline mismatch at one end, possibly a read error. This chain uses TRBV28 with TRBJ2-2, with TRBD2 as a possible D gene (6 bases). Germline V CDR1 and CDR2: MDHEN, SYDVKM. This CDR3 is 15 amino acids long. The chain's CDR3 is CASSLLAGSTWELFF. In DNA form, the CDR3 reads TGTGCCAGCAGTTTACTGGCGGGGAGCACCTGGGAGCTGTTTTTT. Using reference TRBV28 and TRBJ2-2 for the parts outside the CDR3, the full variable domain is DVKVTQSSRYLVKRTGEKVFLECVQDMDHENMFWYRQDPGLGLRLIYFSYDVKMKEKGDIPEGYSVSREKKERFSLILESASTNQTSMYLCASSLLAGSTWELFFGEGSRLTVL.

The table lists this clonotype with many counts. The V gene is TRBV2, the J gene TRBJ1-2; 7 nucleotides line up with TRBD1. Trimming at V came to 2 bases and at J to 4 bases, leaving 4 bases not matched to a gene. Germline V gives CDR1 SNHLY, CDR2 FYNNEI. The CDR3 totals 14 residues. The DNA for the CDR3 is TGTGCCAGCAGTGAACCACAGGGGATCTATGGCTACACCTTC. Encoded protein: CASSEPQGIYGYTF.